Included here is one TCR beta chain sequence, with context. Its antigen is not known. This sample stems from a study of vaccination and CD4 T cells after COVID-19. Study-level background: Convalescent persons amounted to six males plus four females, two of whom were Hispanic. The study drew post-COVID samples a median around 92 days after diagnosis (range 35 to 161).

Treatment defined: 10-day PBMC culture with coronavirus spike peptide pools or control peptides (ViraFEST assay). The Oncomine TCR Beta short-read assay was applied to DNA of cultured CD4+ T cells. Extraction of genomic DNA was performed on cultured CD4+ T cells. TCRdb passed the PCR reads through MiXCR, listing each CDR3 protein once. The sample carries more than 11,000 distinct CDR3 sequences, roughly 50% recorded once. Sequenced: CD4+ T cells from blood, cultured in vitro. This clonotype was obtained from a human donor who had recovered from COVID-19.

CDR3 protein: CASSPLAGGVPYEQYF. CDR3 DNA sequence: TGTGCCAGCAGTCCGCTAGCGGGAGGGGTACCCTACGAGCAGTACTTC. The J gene is TRBJ2-7, the V gene TRBV27; TRBD2 matches 12 bases. The CDR3 runs 16 residues. V gave up 5 bases and J gave up 2 bases; unmatched junction bases: 7. CDR1 MNHEY and CDR2 SMNVEV come from the germline V gene (reference sequence).